This TCR beta chain is from a study of T-cell reconstitution after alpha-beta-depleted transplantation in children. The trim removed 5 bases at V and 8 bases at J, leaving 13 bases unmatched. The CDR3 sequence is 16 residues long. As it was prepared, the TCRbeta library received unique molecular identifiers. TCRdb reanalysed the PCR reads using MiXCR and keeps one entry per CDR3 protein. The table lists hundreds of thousands of distinct CDR3 sequences, approximately 10% of them singletons. The J gene is TRBJ1-2, the V gene TRBV12-3 or TRBV12-4; the match to TRBD1 covers 11 bases. Sequences were derived from PBMCs from the stem cell graft donor, sampled from the stem cell graft. The TCR was taken from a human donor who donated a stem cell graft to a child with acute lymphoblastic leukemia. The CDR3 sequence is CASSRSRDRGKKGYTF. The CDR3 DNA sequence: TGTGCCAGCAGTCGCTCCCGGGACAGGGGGAAGAAGGGCTACACCTTC.